The 21 T cell receptor beta chains given below trace back to one sample, sequenced in a study of human T cells and chemical hapten exposure. TCRdb reprocessed the RACE reads via MiXCR and lists one record per CDR3 protein. The sample includes under 450,000 distinct CDR3 sequences, 4.8% of them seen just once. Noted time point: patch test 1, 2 weeks after DPC sensitization. Treatment noted: therapeutic diphenylcyclopropenone sensitization with weekly scalp DPC. Sequencing used whole blood, obtained in connection with sensitization to the hapten diphenylcyclopropenone (DPC). These receptors all stem from a woman between 45 and 65 years old with alopecia areata. Some clones in this sample may be carry-over from other donors' samples.

This clonotype was detected many times. The chain uses TRBV20-1 and TRBJ2-3; 8 nucleotides align to TRBD2. Germline V gene lookup returns CDR1 DFQATT and CDR2 SNEGSKA (reference sequence). V dropped 2 bases and J dropped 0; count of bases not matched to a gene: 1. The CDR3 runs to 14 residues. CDR3: CSARIAGSTDTQYF. CDR3 nucleotide sequence: TGCAGTGCTAGAATAGCGGGGAGCACAGATACGCAGTATTTT.

This clonotype was counted many times. The rearrangement joins TRBV9 to TRBJ1-1, with 8 bases lining up with TRBD1. V lost 3 bases and J lost 10; bases outside the gene matches: 8. This CDR3 contains 13 residues. In germline, CDR1 is SGDLS, CDR2 YYNGEE. The CDR3 coding sequence is TGTGCCAGCAGCGCAGGACAGGGAGATCCAGCTTTCTTT. This gives the protein CASSAGQGDPAFF.

This clonotype was recorded once. V and J are TRBV19 and TRBJ1-1; 7 nucleotides line up with TRBD1. Germline CDR1 is LNHDA and CDR2 is SQIVND (reference sequence). The CDR3 loop spans 14 amino acids. J lost 2 bases, V lost 6 bases, and 6 bases had no gene match. In nucleotides, the CDR3 is TGTGCCAGTAGAAGGACAGGCAGAAACACTGAAGCTTTCTTT. Translation: CASRRTGRNTEAFF.

This clonotype came up many times. V and J are TRBV7-2 and TRBJ2-7; TRBD2 matches at 8 bases. This CDR3 is 15 amino acids long. Germline-derived CDR1 and CDR2 are SGHTA and FQGNSA. The V and J ends lost 5 bases and 7 bases, in that order; junction bases with no gene match: 13. CDR3 loop: CASSPRGGASEEQYF. The CDR3 DNA reads as TGTGCCAGCAGCCCCCGGGGGGGTGCTTCGGAAGAGCAGTACTTC.

V and J are TRBV20-1 and TRBJ1-5; D possibly corresponds to TRBD1 (6 bases). CDR1 and CDR2 from the germline V gene are DFQATT and SNEGSKA (reference sequence). This CDR3 has 17 residues. The V end was cut by 3 bases, the J end by 7 bases, with 25 bases between. CDR3 residues: CSASYVVVGHLGQPQHF. The CDR3, as DNA: TGCAGTGCTAGTTACGTTGTTGTGGGACACCTAGGGCAGCCCCAGCATTTT.

This clonotype has at least ten counts. The chain links TRBV7-2 to TRBJ1-1; D gene ambiguous. There are 13 residues in the CDR3. Per the germline V gene, CDR1 is SGHTA and CDR2 is FQGNSA. Trimming pared 1 base from V and 6 bases from J, leaving 9 bases between. Here the CDR3 reads CASSLGSVAEAFF. CDR3 bases: TGTGCCAGCAGCTTAGGGTCAGTAGCTGAAGCTTTCTTT. The complete variable domain, with remaining parts taken from reference TRBV7-2 and TRBJ1-1, reads GAGVSQSPSNKVTEKGKDVELRCDPISGHTALYWYRQSLGQGLEFLIYFQGNSAPDKSGLPSDRFSAERTGGSVSTLTIQRTQQEDSAVYLCASSLGSVAEAFFGQGTRLTVV.

This clonotype was detected many times. The V gene is TRBV7-2, the J gene TRBJ1-4; D unclear. This CDR3 is 15 amino acids long. The germline CDR1 and CDR2 sequences are SGHTA and FQGNSA. V lost 1 base and J 3 bases, leaving 9 bases between the germline ends. CDR3 amino acids: CASSLGPLANEKLFF. In DNA form, the CDR3 reads TGTGCCAGCAGCTTAGGGCCCCTCGCTAATGAAAAACTGTTTTTT.

This clonotype was counted many times. V gene TRBV12-3 or TRBV12-4 combines with J gene TRBJ2-1, with 10 bases lining up with TRBD2. The CDR3 covers 15 residues. V lost 2 bases to trimming and J lost 6 bases; unmatched junction nucleotides: 4. CDR3 sequence: CASSLSGGAINEQFF. The CDR3, as DNA: TGTGCCAGCAGTTTAAGCGGGGGGGCGATCAATGAGCAGTTCTTC.

At least ten counts were recorded for this clonotype. V usage is TRBV6-1 and J usage is TRBJ2-7, with 8 nucleotides matching TRBD1. The trim removed 6 bases at V and 7 bases at J, leaving 11 bases unmatched. Germline V gives CDR1 MNHNS, CDR2 SASEGT. The CDR3 has 14 residues. The DNA for the CDR3 is TGTGCCAGCAGCCTCCGAGGACAGGGCATAGAGCAGTACTTC. It encodes CASSLRGQGIEQYF.

This clonotype was seen ten or more times. The chain carries TRBV11-1 and TRBJ2-7; tentatively, D is TRBD1 or TRBD2 (6 bases each). Germline lookup yields CDR1 SGHAT and CDR2 FQDESV (reference sequence). The CDR3 length is 15 residues. Trimming cost V 3 bases and J 2 bases, with 14 bases left between them. CDR3 protein: CASSFSRGETYEQYF. The CDR3 DNA reads as TGTGCCAGCAGCTTTTCAAGGGGGGAAACCTACGAGCAGTACTTC.

As to this clonotype: Since no conserved phenylalanine or tryptophan closes the CDR3, a read error is the likely cause. V is TRBV15 and J is TRBJ1-1, with 8 bases identical to TRBD1. This CDR3 is 14 amino acids long. Germline values: CDR1 LNHNV, CDR2 YYDKDF (reference sequence). The V gene end was trimmed by 4 bases and the J gene end by 4 bases; junction bases not matched to a gene: 5. The CDR3 DNA sequence: TGTGCCACCAGCACCGGTACAGGGGGCACTGAAGCTTTCTTA. This gives the protein CATSTGTGGTEAFL.

In its sample, this clonotype was seen many times. The V call is TRBV12-5, the J call TRBJ2-7; possibly TRBD1 or TRBD2 for D (5 bases each). The V gene lost 9 bases and the J gene lost 2 bases, with 23 bases spanning the gap. The CDR3 is 16 residues long. The germline V gene encodes CDR1 LGHNT and CDR2 FRNRAP. The CDR3 DNA follows: TGTGCTAGCAAACAGGCACAACCTTCCGGGACCTACGAGCAGTACTTC. Amino acids: CASKQAQPSGTYEQYF.

Notes on this clonotype: Possible read error: a much larger clone is one base away. The CDR3 DNA sequence: TGTGCCAGCAGCCCGGCGGAGGGGGAGCAGTACTTC. The encoded protein is CASSPAEGEQYF. J is TRBJ2-7 and V is TRBV5-6, with D tentatively TRBD2 (6 bases). Per germline, CDR1 SGHDT and CDR2 YYEEEE. Trimming cost V 4 bases and J 7 bases, with 12 bases left between them. CDR3 length: 12 residues.

This clonotype was counted many times. J is TRBJ1-1 and V is TRBV10-3; 7 nucleotides line up with TRBD1. Losses at the gene ends were 4 bases for V and 1 base for J; bases not matched to a gene: 3. This CDR3 is 14 amino acids long. The V gene's germline CDR1 is ENHRY and CDR2 SYGVKD. The CDR3 nucleotides are TGTGCCATCAGTGGGGGACAGCAGAACACTGAAGCTTTCTTT. Its translation: CAISGGQQNTEAFF.

The chain couples TRBV7-2 to TRBJ1-6; D is ambiguous. The CDR3 runs 15 residues. The ends were cut back, 6 bases at V and 0 bases at J, with 9 bases in the middle. In germline, CDR1 is SGHTA, CDR2 FQGNSA. The CDR3 loop is CASSRQSSYNSPLHF. The CDR3 nucleotides are TGTGCCAGCAGTCGGCAGAGCTCCTATAATTCACCCCTCCACTTT. Based on the CDR3 plus reference TRBV7-2 and TRBJ1-6, the full variable domain is GAGVSQSPSNKVTEKGKDVELRCDPISGHTALYWYRQSLGQGLEFLIYFQGNSAPDKSGLPSDRFSAERTGGSVSTLTIQRTQQEDSAVYLCASSRQSSYNSPLHFGNGTRLTVT.

This clonotype came up many times. In DNA form, the CDR3 reads TGCAGCGTTGGAGGGACTTCGACTCTAAGCTCCTACAATGAGCAGTTCTTC. It encodes CSVGGTSTLSSYNEQFF. The chain uses TRBV29-1 and TRBJ2-1, with D possibly TRBD2 on 6 matching bases. Germline-derived CDR1 and CDR2 are SQVTM and ANQGSEA. The CDR3 contains 17 residues. Deletions cut 4 bases from V and 0 bases from J, with 19 bases between.

The sample holds many counts of this clonotype. This sequence joins TRBV12-3 or TRBV12-4 and TRBJ2-3, with D uncertain. Trimming cost V 3 bases and J 6 bases, with 13 bases left between them. The CDR3 is 14 amino acids. CDR3 DNA: TGTGCCAGCAGTTTTGGCAGGAGATGGGATACGCAGTATTTT. It yields the protein CASSFGRRWDTQYF.

This clonotype has just a few counts. The chain joins TRBV3-1 to TRBJ2-7, with 13 bases lining up with TRBD2. The V gene end was trimmed by 3 bases and the J gene end by 2 bases; junction bases not matched to a gene: 4. Per germline, CDR1 LGHDT and CDR2 YNNKEL (reference sequence). The CDR3 is 16 amino acids. CDR3 coding DNA: TGTGCCAGCAGCCACCTACTAGCGGGAGGGACCTACGAGCAGTACTTC. Translating gives CASSHLLAGGTYEQYF.

This clonotype showed up just a few times. The chain joins TRBV7-2 to TRBJ1-4; D is ambiguous. The germline V gene has CDR1 SGHTA and CDR2 FQGNSA. V lost 1 base and J lost 4, with 10 bases in between. The CDR3 length is 15 residues. CDR3 bases: TGTGCCAGCAGCTTAGGATCGTCTTTTAATGAAAAACTGTTTTTT. It encodes CASSLGSSFNEKLFF.

This clonotype has ten or more counts. This chain links TRBV18 with TRBJ1-6; D gene ambiguous. Germline lookup yields CDR1 KGHSH and CDR2 LQKENI. The CDR3 has 14 residues. The germline V and J ends were trimmed by 2 bases and 10 bases, with 12 bases remaining between them. The CDR3 loop reads CASSPERGGSPLHF. CDR3 nucleotides: TGTGCCAGCTCACCAGAACGGGGTGGGTCACCCCTCCACTTT.

At least ten counts were recorded for this clonotype. The chain carries TRBV5-1 and TRBJ2-5; D is ambiguous. This CDR3 contains 13 residues. Per germline, CDR1 SGHRS and CDR2 YFSETQ. V gave up 4 bases and J gave up 3 bases, with 10 bases separating them. The CDR3 region is CASSLRTEETQYF. Written as DNA, the CDR3 is TGCGCCAGCAGCCTGAGGACCGAAGAGACCCAGTACTTC.